One and the same sample provided the 20 T cell receptor beta chains below, sequenced in a study of identical twins. MiXCR was run by TCRdb on the 5' RACE reads, yielding one entry per CDR3 protein. The sample has about 570,000 distinct CDR3 sequences; nearly 10% are singletons. The data also belong to a second study, concerning yellow fever vaccine responses in identical twins.

The sequencing sample was made of PBMCs. The origin of the receptors is a woman younger than 35 in good health.

The chain combines TRBV30 with TRBJ2-7, with 8 bases fitting TRBD2. Unmatched junction bases numbered 6, after V lost 2 bases and J lost 3 bases. The CDR3 extends over 14 amino acids. CDR1 and CDR2 (germline): GTSNPN, SVGIG (reference sequence). Written as DNA, the CDR3 is TGTGCCTGGAGTATCGGGGGGGGCGGCTACGAGCAGTACTTC. Translation: CAWSIGGGGYEQYF.

This clonotype was recorded a few times. This chain uses TRBV27 with TRBJ2-7; TRBD1 matches at 8 bases. Germline-derived CDR1 and CDR2 are MNHEY and SMNVEV (reference sequence). The CDR3 contains 16 residues. The trim removed 0 bases at V and 7 bases at J, leaving 11 bases unmatched. The CDR3 region has the DNA TGTGCCAGCAGTTTATCCCCGGGACAGGCCAACCCGGAGCAGTACTTC. It is translated as CASSLSPGQANPEQYF.

This clonotype showed up many times. This chain uses TRBV7-9 with TRBJ1-1, with D tentatively TRBD1 (5 bases). This CDR3 is built from 13 residues. The V gene lost 6 bases and the J gene lost 6 bases, with 14 bases spanning the gap. CDR1 and CDR2 from the germline V gene are SEHNR and FQNEAQ (reference sequence). In nucleotides, the CDR3 is TGTGCCAGCAGACAGGAGCCCGGGGCTGAAGCTTTCTTT. Its protein product is CASRQEPGAEAFF. The variable domain in full, with the rest retrieved from reference TRBV7-9 and TRBJ1-1, is DTGVSQNPRHKITKRGQNVTFRCDPISEHNRLYWYRQTLGQGPEFLTYFQNEAQLEKSRLLSDRFSAERPKGSFSTLEIQRTEQGDSAMYLCASRQEPGAEAFFGQGTRLTVV.

The gene calls are TRBV5-1 and TRBJ2-7; D is unresolved. Trimming left V 4 bases short and J 2 bases short, with 13 bases between. Germline lookup yields CDR1 SGHRS and CDR2 YFSETQ. The CDR3 covers 14 residues. The CDR3 loop is CASSPEREPYEQYF. The CDR3 region has the DNA TGCGCCAGCAGCCCCGAGAGAGAGCCCTACGAGCAGTACTTC.

This clonotype was seen many times. The chain combines TRBV5-5 with TRBJ2-1; D not certain. CDR1 and CDR2 from the germline V gene are SGHKS and YYEKEE (reference sequence). This CDR3 is 13 amino acids long. Trimming shortened V by 0 bases and J by 5 bases, and 6 bases separated the two germline ends. CDR3 DNA: TGTGCCAGCAGCTTGGTACGGGACAATGAGCAGTTCTTC. It translates to CASSLVRDNEQFF.

The chain links TRBV20-1 to TRBJ2-7; D gene ambiguous. The CDR3 runs 14 residues. CDR1 and CDR2 (germline): DFQATT, SNEGSKA (reference sequence). V was shortened by 3 bases and J by 1 base, with 13 bases between the two germline ends. DNA of the CDR3: TGCAGTGCTAGCACCTACGACAAGTCCTACGAGCAGTACTTC. Protein sequence: CSASTYDKSYEQYF.

The CDR3: CASSRDRGRVNGYTF. CDR3 sequence (DNA): TGTGCCAGCAGCCGGGACAGGGGGCGGGTCAATGGCTACACCTTC. V gene TRBV7-2 combines with J gene TRBJ1-2, with 12 bases fitting TRBD1. The CDR3 has 15 amino acids. V trimming: 5 bases; J trimming: 6 bases; junction bases outside the gene matches: 7. The germline gives CDR1 SGHTA, CDR2 FQGNSA.

This chain uses TRBV5-1 with TRBJ1-5, with a possible D match to TRBD1 (6 bases). The CDR3 is made up of 14 amino acids. Germline assignment: CDR1 SGHRS and CDR2 YFSETQ. V was shortened by 2 bases and J by 6 bases, with 12 bases between the two germline ends. CDR3 DNA sequence: TGCGCCAGCAGCTTAACGACAGGTGGTCAGCCCCAGCATTTT. Translating gives CASSLTTGGQPQHF.

Ten or more counts support this clonotype. CDR3 sequence: CASSTMNTEAFF. The CDR3 nucleotides are TGTGCCAGCAGCACCATGAACACTGAAGCTTTCTTT. This chain links TRBV7-8 with TRBJ1-1; D gene ambiguous. Trimming shortened V by 5 bases and J by 0 bases, and 4 bases separated the two germline ends. The CDR3 has 12 amino acids. Germline CDR1 and CDR2: SGHVS and FQNEAQ.

The chain recombines TRBV30 with TRBJ2-7, with TRBD1 matching over 12 bases. V lost 8 bases and J lost 5; bases outside the gene matches: 4. CDR1 is GTSNPN, CDR2 SVGIG, per germline (reference sequence). The CDR3 has 12 amino acids. Written as DNA, the CDR3 is TGTGCCGTGGGGACAGGGGGCAACGAGCAGTACTTC. It yields the protein CAVGTGGNEQYF.

The chain has TRBV5-1 and TRBJ2-1; the match to TRBD2 covers 11 bases. V was clipped by 5 bases and J by 8 bases; unmatched bases: 9. Germline values: CDR1 SGHRS, CDR2 YFSETQ. This CDR3 spans 15 amino acids. The CDR3 here is CASSPGTSGLDEQFF. The CDR3 DNA follows: TGCGCCAGCAGTCCCGGGACTAGCGGCCTCGATGAGCAGTTCTTC.

The J gene is TRBJ2-5, the V gene TRBV29-1; perhaps TRBD1 as D (6 bases). CDR3 size: 16 residues. Germline lookup yields CDR1 SQVTM and CDR2 ANQGSEA. V shed 0 bases and J shed 5 bases, with 19 bases lying between them. The CDR3: CSVEDLAAGVEETQYF. The CDR3 bases are TGCAGCGTTGAAGATCTTGCGGCAGGGGTCGAGGAGACCCAGTACTTC. Combining the CDR3 with reference TRBV29-1 and TRBJ2-5 gives the whole variable domain SAVISQKPSRDICQRGTSLTIQCQVDSQVTMMFWYRQQPGQSLTLIATANQGSEATYESGFVIDKFPISRPNLTFSTLTVSNMSPEDSSIYLCSVEDLAAGVEETQYFGPGTRLLVL.

This clonotype appeared many times. The chain is built from TRBV20-1 and TRBJ1-1; D gene ambiguous. The V gene's germline CDR1 is DFQATT and CDR2 SNEGSKA (reference sequence). With 6 bases removed from V and 0 bases from J, the gap between germline ends came to 14 bases. This CDR3 has 14 residues. The CDR3 DNA reads as TGCAGTGCCCTAACCTTTGTTTTGAACACTGAAGCTTTCTTT. Its protein is CSALTFVLNTEAFF.

This clonotype has at least ten counts. V usage is TRBV6-2 or TRBV6-3 and J usage is TRBJ2-4; the D gene is possibly TRBD2 (6 bases). CDR1 and CDR2 from the germline V gene are MNHEY and SVGEGT. The length of the CDR3 is 14 residues. V was trimmed by 5 bases and J by 11 bases, leaving 19 bases between them. CDR3 region: CASSPLSKWEVQYF. The DNA of the CDR3 is TGTGCCAGCAGTCCCTTGTCAAAGTGGGAGGTTCAGTACTTC.

This clonotype occurred a few times. V is TRBV5-6 and J is TRBJ2-7, with 7 positions matching TRBD1. The germline V gene encodes CDR1 SGHDT and CDR2 YYEEEE. This CDR3 contains 15 residues. V gave up 4 bases and J gave up 0 bases; unmatched junction bases: 7. CDR3 sequence reads: CASSARGMSSYEQYF. CDR3 sequence (DNA): TGTGCCAGCAGCGCCAGGGGGATGAGCTCCTACGAGCAGTACTTC.

This clonotype has at least ten counts. The chain uses TRBV7-2 and TRBJ2-3, with 8 bases aligning to TRBD1. Germline V gene lookup returns CDR1 SGHTA and CDR2 FQGNSA. The CDR3 is 14 amino acids. V lost 5 bases, J lost 6 bases, and 7 bases stayed unmatched. CDR3 DNA sequence: TGTGCCAGCAGCCCGGGGTGGGACAGGGATACGCAGTATTTT. Encoded protein: CASSPGWDRDTQYF.

This clonotype was seen only a few times. The chain has TRBV12-3 or TRBV12-4 and TRBJ2-2; a possible D gene is TRBD1 (6 bases). V dropped 6 bases and J dropped 1 base, with 12 bases sitting between them. The CDR3 runs 15 residues. CDR3 bases: TGTGCCAGCAGCAAACCGGGACAGAACACCGGGGAGCTGTTTTTT. Amino acids: CASSKPGQNTGELFF.

The chain uses TRBV7-6 and TRBJ2-1, with TRBD1 matching 7 bases. With V trimmed by 4 bases and J by 8 bases, 14 bases remained unmatched. The CDR3 is made up of 16 amino acids. Germline V gene data show CDR1 as SGHVS and CDR2 as FNYEAQ. The CDR3 spells CASSSRQGIGIHEQFF. The CDR3 bases are TGTGCCAGCAGCTCCCGACAGGGTATTGGCATCCATGAGCAGTTCTTC.

In this sample, this clonotype turned up a few times. The V gene is TRBV6-1, the J gene TRBJ2-5, with a weak D call TRBD1 (6 bases). Germline values: CDR1 MNHNS, CDR2 SASEGT. CDR3 length: 14 amino acids. V shed 1 base and J shed 5 bases, with 11 bases lying between them. CDR3 residues: CASSEVGALETQYF. CDR3 in DNA: TGTGCCAGCAGTGAAGTGGGGGCCTTGGAGACCCAGTACTTC.

This chain connects TRBV6-2 or TRBV6-3 to TRBJ1-2; D not certain. The CDR3 contains 14 residues. Germline CDR1 is MNHEY and CDR2 is SVGEGT. V was clipped by 2 bases and J by 4 bases, with 11 bases between them. The DNA of the CDR3 is TGTGCCAGCAGTTACCTGTCGGTTATCTATGGCTACACCTTC. It yields the protein CASSYLSVIYGYTF.